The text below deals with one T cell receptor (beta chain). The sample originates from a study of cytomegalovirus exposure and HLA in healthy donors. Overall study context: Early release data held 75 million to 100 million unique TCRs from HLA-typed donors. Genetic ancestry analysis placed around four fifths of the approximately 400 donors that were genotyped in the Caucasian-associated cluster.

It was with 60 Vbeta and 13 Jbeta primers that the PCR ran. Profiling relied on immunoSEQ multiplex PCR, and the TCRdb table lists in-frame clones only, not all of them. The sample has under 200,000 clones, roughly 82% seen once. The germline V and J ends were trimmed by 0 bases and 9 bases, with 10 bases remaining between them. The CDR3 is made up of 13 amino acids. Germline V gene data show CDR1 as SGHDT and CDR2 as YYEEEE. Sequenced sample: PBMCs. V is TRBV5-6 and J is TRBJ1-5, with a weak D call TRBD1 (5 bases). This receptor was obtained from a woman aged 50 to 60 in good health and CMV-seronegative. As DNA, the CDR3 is TGTGCCAGCAGCTTGGAGCAGGGAAGGCCCCAGCATTTT. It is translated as CASSLEQGRPQHF.